This T cell receptor beta chain was found in a study of cytomegalovirus exposure and HLA in healthy donors. Study-level results: Three CMV-associated chains proved CMV antigen-specific in vitro. The Asian-associated ancestry cluster reportedly had fewer N-insertions than the approximately 670-donor mean in a later analysis.

Germline V gene data show CDR1 as MNHEY and CDR2 as SMNVEV (reference sequence). The CDR3 has 15 residues. Trimming cost V 5 bases and J 7 bases; bases outside gene matches: 13. Primers included in the PCR were 60 Vbeta and 13 Jbeta primers. Original analysis: Approximately 11 million of 65 million to 95 million unique TCR beta chains were shared, per a later count. Produced via immunoSEQ multiplex PCR; TCRdb's table is partial and in-frame only. From that table come the V and J calls and clone size; the DNA was used to work out D and trimming. The profile shows 150,000 to 200,000 clones, around four fifths of them singletons. As concerns this clone: Its antigen remains unknown.

Regarding donors, all were healthy bone marrow donors. The rearrangement joins TRBV27 to TRBJ1-2, with 7 bases fitting TRBD1. The sample comprised PBMCs. This clonotype was sampled from a woman under 40 in good health and CMV-seronegative. In nucleotides, the CDR3 is TGTGCCAGCAGTCCGGACAGGCGAGATCGTGGTGGCTACACCTTC. Protein product: CASSPDRRDRGGYTF.